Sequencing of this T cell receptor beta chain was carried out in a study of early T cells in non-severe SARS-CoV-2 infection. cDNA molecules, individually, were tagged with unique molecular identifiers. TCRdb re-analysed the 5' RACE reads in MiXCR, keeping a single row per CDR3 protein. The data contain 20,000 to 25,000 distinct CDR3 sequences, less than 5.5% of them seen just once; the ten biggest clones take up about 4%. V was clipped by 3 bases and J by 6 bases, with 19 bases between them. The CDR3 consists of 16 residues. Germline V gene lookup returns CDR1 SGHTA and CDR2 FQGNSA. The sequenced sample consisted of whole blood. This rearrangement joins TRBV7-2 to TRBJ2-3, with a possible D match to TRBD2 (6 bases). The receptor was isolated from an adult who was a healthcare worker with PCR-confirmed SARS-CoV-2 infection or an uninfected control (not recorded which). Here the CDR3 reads CASSFFSGGGSDTQYF. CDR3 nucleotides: TGTGCCAGCAGCTTCTTCAGCGGTGGGGGGTCGGATACGCAGTATTTT. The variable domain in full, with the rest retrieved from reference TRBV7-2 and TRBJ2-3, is GAGVSQSPSNKVTEKGKDVELRCDPISGHTALYWYRQSLGQGLEFLIYFQGNSAPDKSGLPSDRFSAERTGGSVSTLTIQRTQQEDSAVYLCASSFFSGGGSDTQYFGPGTRLTVL.